One sample yielded the 22 T cell receptor beta chains listed below, sequenced in a study of blood T cell repertoires in COVID-19. Sequencing used immunoSEQ multiplex PCR; TCRdb keeps in-frame clones, though not all of them. Among approximately 330,000 clones listed, roughly 88% were seen once. The specimen was peripheral blood. The receptor source for this set is a woman aged 45-59 years with active or convalescent COVID-19.

The chain joins TRBV6-6 to TRBJ2-7; TRBD1 matches 7 bases. This CDR3 is 15 amino acids long. The V and J ends lost 3 bases and 3 bases, in that order; junction bases with no gene match: 8. The germline V gene encodes CDR1 MNHNY and CDR2 SVGAGI (reference sequence). CDR3 sequence reads: CASSYSQGILYEQYF. CDR3 sequence (DNA): TGTGCCAGCAGTTATTCACAGGGGATTCTCTACGAGCAGTACTTC.

The chain employs TRBV5-4 and TRBJ2-2; tentatively, D is TRBD2 (7 bases). V was cut by 2 bases and J by 0 bases, with 14 bases left in between. CDR1 is SGHNT and CDR2 is YYREEE in the germline V gene (reference sequence). This CDR3 is built from 17 residues. The CDR3 bases are TGTGCCAGCAGCTTTTGGGGGGGGCCGTCGAACACCGGGGAGCTGTTTTTT. Amino acids: CASSFWGGPSNTGELFF.

The rearrangement joins TRBV11-2 to TRBJ2-1; the match to TRBD1 covers 8 bases. This CDR3 spans 16 amino acids. V lost 2 bases, J lost 7 bases, and 10 bases stayed unmatched. Germline-derived CDR1 and CDR2 are SGHAT and FQNNGV. The CDR3 DNA sequence: TGTGCCAGCAGCTTAAGTGGGCAGGGGGCCTGGAATGAGCAGTTCTTC. As protein: CASSLSGQGAWNEQFF.

The V and J genes are TRBV19 and TRBJ1-1, with D maybe TRBD1 (6 bases). Germline assignment: CDR1 LNHDA and CDR2 SQIVND (reference sequence). V lost 7 bases and J 0 bases, leaving 15 bases between the germline ends. The CDR3 is 15 residues long. The CDR3 nucleotides are TGTGCCAGTAAGGACAGACAAATTCTGAACACTGAAGCTTTCTTT. Translation gives CASKDRQILNTEAFF.

A few counts support this clone. This chain connects TRBV19 to TRBJ1-2; TRBD1 might be the D (6 bases). Per germline, CDR1 LNHDA and CDR2 SQIVND (reference sequence). The CDR3 consists of 14 residues. V was pared by 7 bases and J by 2 bases, with 14 bases between. Written as DNA, the CDR3 is TGTGCCAGTACTCATCTCGGACAGAACTATGGCTACACCTTC. Encoded protein: CASTHLGQNYGYTF.

The CDR3 bases are TGCGCCAGCAGCCTCCAGGGGACGGTGAACACTGAAGCTTTCTTT. Translated, it gives CASSLQGTVNTEAFF. The genes are TRBV5-1 and TRBJ1-1; perhaps TRBD1 as D (6 bases). Per the germline V gene, CDR1 is SGHRS and CDR2 is YFSETQ. The V end was cut by 4 bases, the J end by 0 bases, with 13 bases between. The CDR3 contains 15 residues.

The rearrangement links TRBV19 to TRBJ1-2; 9 positions agree with TRBD1. This CDR3 region has 16 residues. Germline V gene sequence: CDR1 LNHDA, CDR2 SQIVND (reference sequence). V dropped 2 bases and J dropped 1; count of bases not matched to a gene: 5. Here the CDR3 reads CASSIQQGAYNYGYTF. The CDR3 nucleotides read TGTGCCAGTAGTATACAACAGGGGGCCTATAACTATGGCTACACCTTC.

The chain joins TRBV18 to TRBJ1-3; 7 nucleotides line up with TRBD1. The CDR3 loop spans 15 amino acids. Germline V gene data show CDR1 as KGHSH and CDR2 as LQKENI. Trimming cost V 2 bases and J 7 bases; bases outside gene matches: 8. CDR3 in DNA: TGTGCCAGCTCACCAACCGGGACAGAGTTGAACACCATATATTTT. Translation: CASSPTGTELNTIYF.

Here the CDR3 DNA reads TGTGCCAGCAGCATGGACAGGGGCTTGACTGAAGCTTTCTTT. Amino acids: CASSMDRGLTEAFF. The rearrangement links TRBV7-2 to TRBJ1-1; the match to TRBD1 covers 9 bases. The CDR3 covers 14 residues. Germline assignment: CDR1 SGHTA and CDR2 FQGNSA. V trimming: 5 bases; J trimming: 5 bases; junction bases outside the gene matches: 6.

The CDR3 spells CASSFTVNYGYTF. In DNA form, the CDR3 reads TGCGCCAGCAGCTTTACGGTAAACTATGGCTACACCTTC. The rearrangement joins TRBV5-1 to TRBJ1-2; the D is unclear. The V end was cut by 2 bases, the J end by 2 bases, with 7 bases between. Germline values: CDR1 SGHRS, CDR2 YFSETQ. The CDR3 is 13 amino acids.

Note on this clone: Other nucleotide sequences in the sample specify the same CDR3. This chain links TRBV12-3 or TRBV12-4 with TRBJ2-7; D possibly corresponds to TRBD1 (6 bases). The CDR3 sequence is 13 residues long. Trimming took off 4 bases at V and 5 bases at J, with 12 bases between the two ends. The CDR3 DNA follows: TGTGCCAGCAGTTCCACAGGGATTAACGAGCAGTACTTC. This encodes CASSSTGINEQYF.

The V gene is TRBV27, the J gene TRBJ2-1; 9 bases are a match to TRBD2. Germline CDR1 MNHEY, CDR2 SMNVEV (reference sequence). The CDR3 runs 15 residues. V trimming: 3 bases; J trimming: 7 bases; junction bases outside the gene matches: 7. CDR3 DNA: TGTGCCAGCAGTTTCATTAGCGGGAGTGGTAATGAGCAGTTCTTC. Amino acids: CASSFISGSGNEQFF.

This clone showed up just a few times. This chain connects TRBV27 to TRBJ1-4; 7 nucleotides line up with TRBD1. This CDR3 contains 17 residues. CDR1 and CDR2 from the germline V gene are MNHEY and SMNVEV (reference sequence). V shed 4 bases, J shed 3 bases, and the junction held 11 bases outside the gene matches. The CDR3 coding sequence is TGTGCCAGCAGTTCATCTCTGACAGGGCGATCTAATGAAAAACTGTTTTTT. Amino acids: CASSSSLTGRSNEKLFF.

This rearrangement joins TRBV2 to TRBJ1-1; D is possibly TRBD1 (6 bases). V was shortened by 6 bases and J by 1 base, with 9 bases between the two germline ends. This CDR3 contains 13 residues. The germline gives CDR1 SNHLY, CDR2 FYNNEI. The CDR3 DNA sequence: TGTGCCAGCAGGGCGGACAGGAACACTGAAGCTTTCTTT. Translating gives CASRADRNTEAFF.

The chain combines TRBV11-2 with TRBJ1-1; perhaps TRBD1 as D (6 bases). This CDR3 region has 14 residues. The germline V and J ends were trimmed by 3 bases and 3 bases, with 11 bases remaining between them. CDR1 and CDR2 (germline): SGHAT, FQNNGV. This CDR3 reads CASSLAQGYTEAFF. Here the CDR3 DNA reads TGTGCCAGCAGCTTGGCTCAGGGGTACACTGAAGCTTTCTTT.

The V call is TRBV4-1, the J call TRBJ1-1, with TRBD1 as a possible D gene (5 bases). The germline V and J ends were trimmed by 1 base and 4 bases, with 19 bases remaining between them. The V gene's germline CDR1 is MGHRA and CDR2 YSYEKL. CDR3 length: 17 amino acids. The CDR3 DNA sequence: TGCGCCAGCAGCCAAGTGGGTTCAATCTTCGGGGGCACTGAAGCTTTCTTT. It is translated as CASSQVGSIFGGTEAFF.

The rearrangement links TRBV7-2 to TRBJ2-2, with TRBD2 identical over 8 bases. This CDR3 has 16 amino acids. V lost 4 bases to trimming and J lost 2 bases; unmatched junction nucleotides: 6. CDR1 and CDR2 (germline): SGHTA, FQGNSA. CDR3 in DNA: TGTGCCAGCAGCTCTGCGGGGGGCGCCAACACCGGGGAGCTGTTTTTT. This gives the protein CASSSAGGANTGELFF.

This clone was counted between two and nine times. The chain recombines TRBV5-5 with TRBJ1-2; 7 bases are shared with TRBD1. The germline V gene encodes CDR1 SGHKS and CDR2 YYEKEE (reference sequence). Germline trimming cut 4 bases from V and 4 bases from J; bases unmatched to any gene: 10. This CDR3 comprises 15 residues. The CDR3 sequence: CASSTGTDLVYGYTF. The CDR3, as DNA: TGTGCCAGCAGCACAGGGACAGATCTCGTCTATGGCTACACCTTC.

The chain employs TRBV28 and TRBJ2-1; 7 bases fit TRBD2. V shed 3 bases and J 8 bases; nucleotides not matched to a gene: 4. Germline-derived CDR1 and CDR2 are MDHEN and SYDVKM. The length of the CDR3 is 13 residues. The CDR3 loop reads CASSLGREYEQFF. The CDR3 DNA sequence: TGTGCCAGCAGTTTGGGGCGGGAGTATGAGCAGTTCTTC.

The chain joins TRBV27 to TRBJ2-1, with 7 nucleotides matching TRBD2. There are 15 residues in the CDR3. Trimming at V came to 5 bases and at J to 4 bases, leaving 8 bases not matched to a gene. Germline V CDR1 and CDR2: MNHEY, SMNVEV (reference sequence). The CDR3 here is CASSAQLAKYNEQFF. In DNA form, the CDR3 reads TGTGCCAGCAGTGCCCAACTAGCGAAGTACAATGAGCAGTTCTTC.

The V and J genes are TRBV5-4 and TRBJ1-2; D is ambiguous. This CDR3 is 13 amino acids long. Trimming pared 0 bases from V and 8 bases from J, leaving 11 bases between. CDR1 SGHNT and CDR2 YYREEE come from the germline V gene (reference sequence). The CDR3 loop is CASSLDGVGGYTF. The CDR3 region has the DNA TGTGCCAGCAGCTTGGACGGGGTAGGAGGCTACACCTTC.

The chain joins TRBV18 to TRBJ2-1, with 11 nucleotides matching TRBD1. The length of the CDR3 is 18 residues. J gave up 1 base and V 2 bases, and 7 bases lay outside the gene matches. Germline-derived CDR1 and CDR2 are KGHSH and LQKENI. This chain's CDR3 is CASSPRGQGVWSYNEQFF. CDR3 DNA sequence: TGTGCCAGCTCACCAAGGGGACAGGGGGTTTGGTCCTACAATGAGCAGTTCTTC.